Below, one T cell receptor (beta chain) is given with its context. The sample originates from a study of blood T cell repertoires in COVID-19. Trimming stripped 8 bases from V and 5 bases from J, with 12 bases between. The CDR3 sequence is 12 residues long. Germline V gives CDR1 MNHEY, CDR2 SVGAGI. Sequenced by immunoSEQ multiplex PCR; TCRdb stores in-frame clones only, minus some. The data contain around 130,000 clones, 65% to 90% of them singletons. The specimen sequenced was peripheral blood. This chain links TRBV6-5 with TRBJ1-2; TRBD1 is a possible D gene (5 bases). The sequence derives from a man aged 50-59 years with acute or convalescent COVID-19. DNA for the CDR3: TGTGCCAGCCGTAGGGAGGGGTATGGCTACACCTTC. This sequence encodes CASRREGYGYTF.